Listed here are 19 T cell receptor beta chains from one sample, sequenced in a study of control samples from healthy donors and cancer patients. Here immunoSEQ multiplex PCR was the method, and the copy in TCRdb shows in-frame clones only, minus some. Of 85,000 to 100,000 clones in the sample, about 92% were seen once. The sequencing sample was made of blood. These receptors were collected from a man younger than 35 in good health.

V gene TRBV19 combines with J gene TRBJ1-1; D might be TRBD1 (5 bases). CDR1 LNHDA and CDR2 SQIVND come from the germline V gene (reference sequence). This CDR3 is built from 13 residues. Trimming removed 7 bases from V and 4 bases from J, with 13 bases in between. CDR3 DNA sequence: TGTGCCAGTATGCAGGGTTTTGGCACTGAAGCTTTCTTT. Protein sequence: CASMQGFGTEAFF. Based on the CDR3 plus reference TRBV19 and TRBJ1-1, the full variable domain is DGGITQSPKYLFRKEGQNVTLSCEQNLNHDAMYWYRQDPGQGLRLIYYSQIVNDFQKGDIAEGYSVSREKKESFPLTVTSAQKNPTAFYLCASMQGFGTEAFFGQGTRLTVV.

The V and J genes are TRBV15 and TRBJ1-3, with D uncertain. Germline V gene sequence: CDR1 LNHNV, CDR2 YYDKDF (reference sequence). CDR3 size: 12 residues. V lost 1 base and J 3 bases, leaving 1 base between the germline ends. The CDR3 here is CATSRGGNTIYF. CDR3 coding DNA: TGTGCCACCAGCAGAGGTGGAAACACCATATATTTT.

The chain uses TRBV7-3 and TRBJ2-1; D not certain. Trimming cost V 5 bases and J 4 bases, with 15 bases left between them. The CDR3 consists of 15 residues. Germline V gives CDR1 SGHTA, CDR2 FQGTGA. CDR3 sequence: CASSLGSESYNEQFF. CDR3 coding DNA: TGTGCCAGCAGCCTAGGATCTGAGTCGTACAATGAGCAGTTCTTC.

This chain links TRBV18 with TRBJ1-3; maybe TRBD1 (5 bases). The V and J ends lost 5 bases and 3 bases respectively, with 11 bases between them. The CDR3 has 14 residues. Germline loops: CDR1 KGHSH, CDR2 LQKENI. The CDR3 reads CASSGGAYGNTIYF. CDR3 nucleotide sequence: TGTGCCAGCTCAGGGGGAGCGTATGGAAACACCATATATTTT.

V is TRBV3-1 (or the pseudogene TRBV3-2) and J is TRBJ1-1; tentatively, D is TRBD1 (5 bases). The CDR3 consists of 18 residues. With 0 bases removed from V and 5 bases from J, the gap between germline ends came to 22 bases. From germline, CDR1 is LGHDT and CDR2 YNNKEL (reference sequence). The chain's CDR3 is CASSQEVLGAGFRTEAFF. The CDR3 DNA follows: TGTGCCAGCAGCCAAGAGGTCCTAGGGGCAGGGTTTCGAACTGAAGCTTTCTTT.

The V gene is TRBV5-1, the J gene TRBJ2-5, with D possibly matching TRBD2 (5 bases). Germline V gene data show CDR1 as SGHRS and CDR2 as YFSETQ. Trimming removed 0 bases from V and 2 bases from J, with 8 bases in between. The CDR3 is made up of 14 amino acids. The CDR3: CASSLGTGQETQYF. The CDR3 DNA sequence: TGCGCCAGCAGCTTGGGAACGGGGCAAGAGACCCAGTACTTC.

This rearrangement joins TRBV9 to TRBJ2-7, with D maybe TRBD2 (6 bases). The CDR3 has 11 residues. V shed 7 bases and J shed 2 bases, with 7 bases lying between them. The germline gives CDR1 SGDLS, CDR2 YYNGEE. DNA of the CDR3: TGTGCCAGCGGAGGGCCCTACGAGCAGTACTTC. Its protein is CASGGPYEQYF.

V and J are TRBV7-8 and TRBJ2-7; 9 bases line up with TRBD2. V dropped 3 bases and J dropped 2; count of bases not matched to a gene: 14. Germline CDR1 is SGHVS and CDR2 is FQNEAQ. The CDR3 extends over 18 amino acids. CDR3 sequence (DNA): TGTGCCAGCAGCTTGGCGGGTAGCGGGAGACGGATAGCCTACGAGCAGTACTTC. It yields the protein CASSLAGSGRRIAYEQYF.

This clone was detected only once. The V and J genes are TRBV19 and TRBJ1-3; D remains ambiguous. The CDR3 is made up of 14 amino acids. The V and J ends lost 4 bases and 7 bases respectively, with 14 bases between them. Germline V gene data show CDR1 as LNHDA and CDR2 as SQIVND (reference sequence). The CDR3, as DNA: TGTGCCAGTAGTACCACTGACTCGGGGAACACCATATATTTT. This translates into CASSTTDSGNTIYF.

This chain joins TRBV9 and TRBJ2-1, with 8 bases matching TRBD2. V lost 0 bases and J lost 9; bases outside the gene matches: 5. Germline CDR1 is SGDLS and CDR2 is YYNGEE. The length of the CDR3 is 14 residues. CDR3 protein: CASSVAEGTSEQFF. CDR3 DNA sequence: TGTGCCAGCAGCGTAGCCGAGGGGACTAGTGAGCAGTTCTTC.

The genes are TRBV7-9 and TRBJ1-4; 8 bases are shared with TRBD1. J was trimmed by 7 bases and V by 6 bases; bases with no gene match: 7. Per germline, CDR1 SEHNR and CDR2 FQNEAQ (reference sequence). The CDR3 totals 14 residues. The CDR3 sequence: CASRRTGPREKLFF. CDR3 coding DNA: TGTGCCAGCAGGAGGACAGGGCCCCGTGAAAAACTGTTTTTT. Together with reference TRBV7-9 and TRBJ1-4, the CDR3 gives the full variable domain: DTGVSQNPRHKITKRGQNVTFRCDPISEHNRLYWYRQTLGQGPEFLTYFQNEAQLEKSRLLSDRFSAERPKGSFSTLEIQRTEQGDSAMYLCASRRTGPREKLFFGSGTQLSVL.

The gene calls are TRBV20-1 and TRBJ2-1; 9 positions match TRBD2. The junction had 4 bases not matched to a gene; V was cut back by 3 bases and J by 4 bases. The CDR3 is made up of 14 amino acids. Germline CDR1 is DFQATT and CDR2 is SNEGSKA (reference sequence). The CDR3 DNA reads TGCAGTGCTAGTTTAGCGGGAGCGTACAATGAGCAGTTCTTC. The encoded protein is CSASLAGAYNEQFF.

The chain couples TRBV5-6 to TRBJ1-2, with 9 bases fitting TRBD1. The V gene end was trimmed by 4 bases and the J gene end by 5 bases; junction bases not matched to a gene: 3. The germline V gene has CDR1 SGHDT and CDR2 YYEEEE. The CDR3 runs to 13 residues. CDR3 bases: TGTGCCAGCAGCCCCGGACAGGGGTATGGCTACACCTTC. It encodes CASSPGQGYGYTF.

V and J are TRBV27 and TRBJ1-5; D is possibly TRBD1 (5 bases). The CDR3 spans 15 residues. V lost 7 bases and J lost 2, with 15 bases in between. Germline CDR1 MNHEY, CDR2 SMNVEV (reference sequence). The CDR3, as DNA: TGTGCCAGCAACCTAAGGGGCGTTGGCAATCAGCCCCAGCATTTT. Its protein product is CASNLRGVGNQPQHF.

This rearrangement joins TRBV4-2 to TRBJ2-7, with D maybe TRBD1 (5 bases). The V gene lost 0 bases and the J gene lost 2 bases, with 11 bases spanning the gap. This CDR3 contains 15 residues. CDR1 is LGHNA, CDR2 YNFKEQ, per germline. The CDR3 bases are TGTGCCAGCAGCCAAGATTTGGGGCACGCCTACGAGCAGTACTTC. This encodes CASSQDLGHAYEQYF.

This sequence joins TRBV4-3 and TRBJ1-2; D is perhaps TRBD1 (5 bases). The germline V gene has CDR1 LGHNA and CDR2 YSLEER. This CDR3 spans 15 amino acids. With 0 bases removed from V and 5 bases from J, the gap between germline ends came to 13 bases. The CDR3, as DNA: TGCGCCAGCAGCCAAGACGGGGTAGGGGTATATGGCTACACCTTC. Its protein product is CASSQDGVGVYGYTF.

V and J are TRBV30 and TRBJ1-1, with D perhaps matching TRBD1 (6 bases). The V gene lost 3 bases and the J gene lost 6 bases, with 20 bases spanning the gap. Germline V gene sequence: CDR1 GTSNPN, CDR2 SVGIG (reference sequence). The length of the CDR3 is 15 residues. The CDR3 DNA follows: TGTGCCTGGAGAAAACCGGGACAATGGGACTCTGAAGCTTTCTTT. Translated, it gives CAWRKPGQWDSEAFF.

This clone is a singleton in its sample. The chain recombines TRBV18 with TRBJ2-1, with TRBD1 matching over 10 bases. Germline CDR1 is KGHSH and CDR2 is LQKENI. V lost 2 bases, J lost 4 bases, and 2 bases stayed unmatched. The CDR3 spans 15 residues. The CDR3 loop is CASSPGTGAYNEQFF. The CDR3 DNA reads TGTGCCAGCTCACCAGGGACAGGGGCATACAATGAGCAGTTCTTC.

This clone has just one count. The CDR3 nucleotides are TGTGCCAGCAGCTCTTGGACAGGCGGGTCCACTGAAGCTTTCTTT. Its translation is CASSSWTGGSTEAFF. The gene calls are TRBV7-8 and TRBJ1-1; 7 bases fit TRBD1. The CDR3 runs 15 residues. Germline CDR1 reads SGHVS; CDR2 reads FQNEAQ. Trimming took 4 bases from V and 4 from J; bases not matched to a gene: 9.